This T cell receptor (beta chain) was recorded in a study of cytomegalovirus exposure and HLA in healthy donors. Study observations and caveats: Among TCR beta chains, those listed as cytomegalovirus-associated numbered more than 150. What a later analysis showed was that several of the most significant clusters appeared linked to common viral pathogens.

Regarding this clone: Its antigen is unidentified.

The PCR had 60 Vbeta and 13 Jbeta primers. Profiled with immunoSEQ multiplex PCR; TCRdb holds only in-frame clones, not every one. Here the sample spans around 180,000 clones, almost 85% being singletons. Sequencing was performed on PBMCs. The TCR comes from a girl aged 5-17 years in good health and CMV-seropositive.

CDR3 loop: CASSLGGSQAYGYTF. For the CDR3, the DNA is TGCGCCAGCAGCTTGGGGGGCAGCCAAGCCTATGGCTACACCTTC. The chain carries TRBV5-1 and TRBJ1-2, with D perhaps matching TRBD1 (5 bases). Germline V gene sequence: CDR1 SGHRS, CDR2 YFSETQ. The CDR3 length is 15 residues. The V and J ends lost 0 bases and 4 bases respectively, with 13 bases between them.